This T cell receptor beta chain was observed in a study of cytomegalovirus exposure and HLA in healthy donors. Germline lookup yields CDR1 SGDLS and CDR2 YYNGEE. The CDR3 length is 14 residues. V lost 7 bases to trimming and J lost 2 bases, with 16 bases between them. A multiplex PCR was run with 60 Vbeta primers and 13 Jbeta primers. Sequenced by immunoSEQ multiplex PCR; TCRdb stores in-frame clones only, minus some. The table has more than 90,000 clones, 81% seen once. The receptor was derived from a woman in her seventies in good health and CMV-seropositive. Sequencing used PBMCs. This chain links TRBV9 with TRBJ2-7; D possibly corresponds to TRBD2 (6 bases). DNA for the CDR3: TGTGCCAGCTCCCCGGACTACCGGCCCTACGAGCAGTACTTC. Protein sequence: CASSPDYRPYEQYF.